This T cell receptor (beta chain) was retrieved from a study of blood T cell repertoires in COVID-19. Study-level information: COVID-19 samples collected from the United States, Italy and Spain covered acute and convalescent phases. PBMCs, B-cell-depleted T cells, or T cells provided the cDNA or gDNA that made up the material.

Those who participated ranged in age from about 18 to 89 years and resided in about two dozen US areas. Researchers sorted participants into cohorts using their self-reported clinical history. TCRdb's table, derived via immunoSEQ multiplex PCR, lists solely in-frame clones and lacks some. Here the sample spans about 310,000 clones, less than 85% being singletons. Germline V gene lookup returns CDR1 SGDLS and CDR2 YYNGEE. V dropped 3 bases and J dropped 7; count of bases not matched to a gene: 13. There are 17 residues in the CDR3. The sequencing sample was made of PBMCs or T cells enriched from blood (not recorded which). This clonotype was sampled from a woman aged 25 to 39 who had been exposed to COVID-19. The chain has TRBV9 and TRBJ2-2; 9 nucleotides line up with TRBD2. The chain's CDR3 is CASSASLDSGSVGELFF. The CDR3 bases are TGTGCCAGCAGCGCCTCATTGGATAGCGGGAGTGTCGGGGAGCTGTTTTTT.